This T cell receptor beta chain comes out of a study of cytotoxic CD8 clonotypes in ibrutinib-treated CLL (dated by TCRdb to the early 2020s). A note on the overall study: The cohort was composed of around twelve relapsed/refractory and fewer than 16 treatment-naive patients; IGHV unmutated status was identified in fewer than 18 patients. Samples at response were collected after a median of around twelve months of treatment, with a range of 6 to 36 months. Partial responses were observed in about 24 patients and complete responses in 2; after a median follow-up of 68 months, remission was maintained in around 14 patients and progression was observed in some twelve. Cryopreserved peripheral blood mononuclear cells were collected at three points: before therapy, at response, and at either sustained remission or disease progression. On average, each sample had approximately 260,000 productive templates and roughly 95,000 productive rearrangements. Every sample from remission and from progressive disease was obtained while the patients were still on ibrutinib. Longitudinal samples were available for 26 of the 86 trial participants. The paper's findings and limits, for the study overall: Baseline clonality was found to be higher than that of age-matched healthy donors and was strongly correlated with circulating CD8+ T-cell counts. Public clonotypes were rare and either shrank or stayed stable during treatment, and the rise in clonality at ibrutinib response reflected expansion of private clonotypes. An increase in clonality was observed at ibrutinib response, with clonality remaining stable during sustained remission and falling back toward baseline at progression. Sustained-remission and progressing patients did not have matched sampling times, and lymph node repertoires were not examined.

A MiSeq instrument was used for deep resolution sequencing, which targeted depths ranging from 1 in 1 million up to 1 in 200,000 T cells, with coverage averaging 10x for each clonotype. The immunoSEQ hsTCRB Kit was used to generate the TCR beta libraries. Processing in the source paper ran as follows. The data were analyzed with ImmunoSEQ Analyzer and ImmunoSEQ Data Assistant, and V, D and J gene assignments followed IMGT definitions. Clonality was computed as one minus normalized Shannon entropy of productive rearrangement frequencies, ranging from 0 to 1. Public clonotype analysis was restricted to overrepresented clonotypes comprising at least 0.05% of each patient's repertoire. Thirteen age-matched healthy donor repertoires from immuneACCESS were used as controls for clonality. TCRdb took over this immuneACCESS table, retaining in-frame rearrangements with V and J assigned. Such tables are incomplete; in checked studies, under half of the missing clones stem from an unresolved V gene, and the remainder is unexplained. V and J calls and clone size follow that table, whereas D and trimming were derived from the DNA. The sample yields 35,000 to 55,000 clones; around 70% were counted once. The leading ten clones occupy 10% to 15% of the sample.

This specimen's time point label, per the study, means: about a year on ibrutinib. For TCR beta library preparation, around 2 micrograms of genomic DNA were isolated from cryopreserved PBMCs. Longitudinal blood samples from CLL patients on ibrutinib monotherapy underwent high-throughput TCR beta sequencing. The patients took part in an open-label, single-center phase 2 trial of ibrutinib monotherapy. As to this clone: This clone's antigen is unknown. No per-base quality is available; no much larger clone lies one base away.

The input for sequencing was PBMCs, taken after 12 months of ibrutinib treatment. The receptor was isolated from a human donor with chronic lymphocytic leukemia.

Here the CDR3 is given as CASSSPSGGARETQYF. The sequence in DNA is TGTGCCAGCAGCTCCCCTAGCGGGGGGGCCCGGGAGACCCAGTACTTC. The rearrangement combines TRBV11-2 with TRBJ2-5; TRBD2 fits 12 bases in the junction. The cysteine opens and the phenylalanine closes a CDR3 of 16 amino acids. Kept here is only the CDR3 DNA, which spans 48 bases and is read in frame from base 1. V ends up 4 bases short and J 5 bases short, with an unmatched junction base count of 8. As encoded in the germline V gene, CDR1 is SGHAT while CDR2 is FQNNGV.